Reported below is one T cell receptor beta chain. This entry is derived from a study of blood T cell repertoires in COVID-19. Study as a whole: Collection of acute and convalescent COVID-19 samples took place in the United States, Italy and Spain. T cells, B-cell-depleted T cells, or PBMCs provided the cDNA or gDNA that served as material.

Deletions cut 5 bases from V and 4 bases from J, with 12 bases between. CDR1 and CDR2 (germline): SEHNR, FQNEAQ (reference sequence). CDR3 length equals 15 residues. Original methodology: By means of reference gene primer amplification, nucleated cell counts were estimated. Profiled with immunoSEQ multiplex PCR; TCRdb holds only in-frame clones, not every one. The V and J calls and clone size were taken over from that table, and D and trimming were inferred from the DNA. The table lists tens of thousands of clones, 90% of them singletons, with roughly 1.2% in the top ten. This TCR was recovered from a man in his 60s with acute or convalescent COVID-19. Sequences were obtained from peripheral blood. The chain links TRBV7-9 to TRBJ2-6; D is perhaps TRBD1 (5 bases). CDR3 protein: CASSAQGSGANVLTF. DNA for the CDR3: TGTGCCAGCAGCGCTCAGGGCTCCGGGGCCAACGTCCTGACTTTC.